Listed here are 14 T cell receptor beta chains from one sample, sequenced in a study of metastatic and nonmetastatic thyroid tumors. TCRdb re-called the PCR reads with MiXCR. The sample consists of under 20,000 clones, approximately 16% of them appearing once. Thyroid surgery was preceded by no treatment in any patient. Sequencing used blood. These receptor sequences come from a male donor with papillary thyroid cancer or a benign thyroid nodule (not recorded which). Some clones in this sample may be carry-over from other donors' samples.

The V call is TRBV6-1, the J call TRBJ2-4, with D possibly being TRBD1 (6 bases). The CDR3 has 13 amino acids. Deletions cut 4 bases from V and 8 bases from J, with 12 bases between. Germline V gene data show CDR1 as MNHNS and CDR2 as SASEGT. CDR3 sequence reads: CASSAGDVDIQYF. CDR3 nucleotide sequence: TGTGCCAGCAGTGCAGGGGATGTTGACATTCAGTACTTC.

This chain links TRBV7-9 with TRBJ2-5, with D maybe TRBD1 (5 bases). V shed 8 bases and J shed 2 bases, with 15 bases lying between them. Germline lookup yields CDR1 SEHNR and CDR2 FQNEAQ (reference sequence). The CDR3 spans 14 residues. CDR3 protein: CASSRFQGQETQYF. The CDR3 region has the DNA TGTGCCAGCTCCCGCTTCCAGGGACAAGAGACCCAGTACTTC.

This clone was detected many times. V is TRBV6-1 and J is TRBJ2-1, with 10 bases lining up with TRBD2. Germline CDR1 reads MNHNS; CDR2 reads SASEGT. Losses at the gene ends were 8 bases for V and 5 bases for J; bases not matched to a gene: 6. This CDR3 comprises 14 residues. CDR3 nucleotides: TGTGCCAGCTTCGGCCTAGCGGGAGACAATGAGCAGTTCTTC. Translated: CASFGLAGDNEQFF.

This clone was counted at least ten times. The chain uses TRBV30 and TRBJ2-5; 10 bases map to TRBD2. The germline gives CDR1 GTSNPN, CDR2 SVGIG (reference sequence). J gave up 1 base and V 0 bases, and 5 bases lay outside the gene matches. The CDR3 has 16 amino acids. CDR3 region: CAWSVSTSGFQETQYF. Here the CDR3 DNA reads TGTGCCTGGAGTGTATCGACTAGCGGGTTCCAAGAGACCCAGTACTTC.

J is TRBJ2-7 and V is TRBV4-1; D is possibly TRBD2 (5 bases). CDR3 length equals 15 residues. Germline lookup yields CDR1 MGHRA and CDR2 YSYEKL. The germline V and J ends were trimmed by 0 bases and 3 bases, with 12 bases remaining between them. The CDR3 protein is CASSQDGNSDYEQYF. In DNA, the CDR3 is TGCGCCAGCAGCCAAGACGGGAACAGTGACTACGAGCAGTACTTC.

This clone was counted ten times or more. This chain links TRBV25-1 with TRBJ2-3, with a tentative D call TRBD1 (6 bases). Trimming stripped 4 bases from V and 9 bases from J, with 17 bases between. The CDR3 has 14 amino acids. Germline CDR1 and CDR2: MGHDK and SYGVNS. CDR3 coding DNA: TGTGCCAGCAGTGCCAGTTTAAACAGGGAGACGCAGTATTTT. It is translated as CASSASLNRETQYF.

Notes on this clone: No conserved phenylalanine or tryptophan ends this CDR3, so it is likely a read error. The V call is TRBV19, the J call TRBJ2-6; D call uncertain. In germline, CDR1 is LNHDA, CDR2 SQIVND (reference sequence). The CDR3 is made up of 15 amino acids. Trimming shortened V by 3 bases and J by 7 bases, and 13 bases separated the two germline ends. The CDR3 spells CASSITRIGANVLTS. CDR3 bases: TGTGCCAGTAGTATCACCAGAATTGGAGCCAACGTCCTGACTTCC.

V usage is TRBV20-1 and J usage is TRBJ2-7; 8 nucleotides match TRBD2. This CDR3 has 12 residues. Germline loops: CDR1 DFQATT, CDR2 SNEGSKA (reference sequence). Germline trimming cut 7 bases from V and 2 bases from J; bases unmatched to any gene: 4. As DNA, the CDR3 is TGCAGTGTTGCGGGGGGAACCTACGAGCAGTACTTC. It codes for CSVAGGTYEQYF.

Remarks on this clone: A read error is likely, as this CDR3 ends without the conserved phenylalanine or tryptophan. The DNA is left out, because the CDR3 cannot be placed on it with certainty; the CDR3 is given as TCRdb lists it. The V call is TRBV30, the J call TRBJ1-4. The length of the CDR3 is 10 amino acids, counting both ends. CDR1 is GTSNPN and CDR2 is SVGIG in the germline V gene (reference sequence). CDR3 loop: CAWSSEKLLY.

This clone ranks as medium-sized. The rearrangement joins TRBV20-1 to TRBJ1-6; maybe TRBD1 (6 bases). Trimming pared 5 bases from V and 5 bases from J, leaving 16 bases between. The CDR3 has 15 amino acids. Germline CDR1 and CDR2: DFQATT and SNEGSKA (reference sequence). The CDR3 here is CSAPKTGGNNSPLHF. The CDR3 bases are TGCAGTGCTCCCAAGACAGGAGGGAATAATTCACCCCTCCACTTT.

This clone was counted many times. This CDR3 reads CASSLLAGGPYEQYF. CDR3 bases: TGTGCCAGCAGTTTACTAGCGGGAGGGCCCTACGAGCAGTACTTC. The V call is TRBV27, the J call TRBJ2-7, with 12 bases aligning to TRBD2. V gave up 2 bases and J gave up 2 bases; unmatched junction bases: 1. Germline assignment: CDR1 MNHEY and CDR2 SMNVEV (reference sequence). The CDR3 totals 15 residues.

This clone has ten or more counts. This CDR3 is CASTKISGSPHNEQFF. The CDR3 bases are TGTGCCAGCACCAAAATTAGCGGGAGCCCACACAATGAGCAGTTCTTC. This chain links TRBV27 with TRBJ2-1; 9 nucleotides line up with TRBD2. Germline trimming cut 7 bases from V and 5 bases from J; bases unmatched to any gene: 12. CDR1 and CDR2 from the germline V gene are MNHEY and SMNVEV (reference sequence). The CDR3 spans 16 residues.

This clone was seen repeatedly, ten times or more. The chain has TRBV5-1 and TRBJ1-5; 7 bases agree with TRBD1. The CDR3 has 14 residues. Germline V CDR1 and CDR2: SGHRS, YFSETQ. The V gene end was trimmed by 0 bases and the J gene end by 7 bases; junction bases not matched to a gene: 4. DNA of the CDR3: TGCGCCAGCAGCTTGGAGCAGGGGGGGCAGCCCCAGCATTTT. Its protein is CASSLEQGGQPQHF.

A few counts support this clone. At one of its ends the junction is not consistent with the germline gene, which may arise from a read error. As DNA, the CDR3 is TGTGCCAGCATCTTAATGGGTGCGGATGACCAGTTCTTC. It specifies CASILMGADDQFF. The gene calls are TRBV11-3 and TRBJ2-1; D gene unclear. Germline CDR1 is SGHNT and CDR2 is YENEEA. This CDR3 region has 13 residues. The variable domain in full, with the rest retrieved from reference TRBV11-3 and TRBJ2-1, is EAGVVQSPRYKIIEKKQPVAFWCNPISGHNTLYWYLQNLGQGPELLIRYENEEAVDDSQLPKDRFSAERLKGVDSTLKIQPAELGDSAVYLCASILMGADDQFFGPGTRLTVL.